Presented here are 18 T cell receptor beta chains from one specimen sequenced in a study of T cells after yellow fever vaccination. TCRdb analysed the 5' RACE reads with MiXCR anew, one entry per CDR3 protein. The sample lists some 350,000 distinct CDR3 sequences; about 8.7% were seen once. This material consisted of PBMCs, taken on the day of the first yellow fever vaccination. The receptors stem from a man younger than 30 who received the YFV17D yellow fever vaccine.

V usage is TRBV5-4 and J usage is TRBJ2-5; D unclear. Germline V gene data show CDR1 as SGHNT and CDR2 as YYREEE (reference sequence). V was shortened by 4 bases and J by 5 bases, with 15 bases between the two germline ends. The CDR3 loop spans 14 amino acids. CDR3 in DNA: TGTGCCAGCAGCCTCCGACTCGACGGGGAGACCCAGTACTTC. This codes for CASSLRLDGETQYF. Drawing the rest from reference TRBV5-4 and TRBJ2-5, the complete variable domain is ETGVTQSPTHLIKTRGQQVTLRCSSQSGHNTVSWYQQALGQGPQFIFQYYREEENGRGNFPPRFSGLQFPNYSSELNVNALELDDSALYLCASSLRLDGETQYFGPGTRLLVL.

This clonotype has a count of ten or more. The CDR3 nucleotides read TGTGCCAGCAGCTTAGCCCCCACTAGCGGAGAGAGCACAGATACGCAGTATTTT. It is translated as CASSLAPTSGESTDTQYF. The chain uses TRBV7-2 and TRBJ2-3; 8 bases line up with TRBD2. The CDR3 loop spans 18 amino acids. V gave up 0 bases and J gave up 0 bases; unmatched junction bases: 8. Looked up from germline, CDR1 is SGHTA and CDR2 is FQGNSA.

This clonotype was found many times. The chain links TRBV5-1 to TRBJ1-3; D is unclear. The CDR3 length is 14 residues. Germline V gene sequence: CDR1 SGHRS, CDR2 YFSETQ. V lost 2 bases and J 5 bases, leaving 11 bases between the germline ends. The CDR3 is CASSLFGWRNTIYF. CDR3 DNA: TGCGCCAGCAGCTTATTCGGTTGGAGAAACACCATATATTTT.

This clonotype was detected a few times. V usage is TRBV10-2 and J usage is TRBJ2-2, with D perhaps matching TRBD1 (5 bases). Deletions cut 11 bases from V and 6 bases from J, with 19 bases between. The length of the CDR3 is 14 residues. From germline, CDR1 is WSHSY and CDR2 SAAADI. CDR3 coding DNA: TGCGCCGCACGTCACCTAGTAGGGGCCGGGGAGCTGTTTTTT. Translated: CAARHLVGAGELFF.

This clonotype has at least ten counts. This sequence joins TRBV7-2 and TRBJ1-1; no clear D gene. The CDR3 covers 14 residues. The V gene's germline CDR1 is SGHTA and CDR2 FQGNSA. V lost 1 base, J lost 5 bases, and 11 bases lay in between. The CDR3, as DNA: TGTGCCAGCAGCTTAGGACGGCTCAGAACTGAAGCTTTCTTT. Its translation is CASSLGRLRTEAFF.

This sequence joins TRBV20-1 and TRBJ2-3; 7 bases match TRBD1. CDR1 is DFQATT, CDR2 SNEGSKA, per germline (reference sequence). The V gene end was trimmed by 7 bases and the J gene end by 6 bases; junction bases not matched to a gene: 13. The CDR3 extends over 14 amino acids. In DNA form, the CDR3 reads TGCAGTGTCGACCCCCTGTCGACAGGGGATACGCAGTATTTT. Its protein is CSVDPLSTGDTQYF.

This clonotype has at least ten counts. The chain joins TRBV7-8 to TRBJ2-1, with D possibly matching TRBD1 (6 bases). V was cut by 7 bases and J by 5 bases, with 15 bases left in between. CDR3 size: 14 residues. CDR1 and CDR2 (germline): SGHVS, FQNEAQ. Here the CDR3 reads CASTPWTVHNEQFF. CDR3 nucleotides: TGTGCCAGCACCCCTTGGACAGTCCACAATGAGCAGTTCTTC.

The chain uses TRBV12-3 or TRBV12-4 and TRBJ2-5; possible D gene TRBD1, 5 bases. Between the trimmed V and J ends, which lost 4 bases and 2 bases, there was a span of 11 bases. The CDR3 runs 14 residues. The CDR3 DNA reads as TGTGCCAGCAGTTCCCGACAGACACAAGAGACCCAGTACTTC. This encodes CASSSRQTQETQYF.

This clonotype appeared a few times. The genes are TRBV9 and TRBJ2-3; no clear D. Germline V lookup: CDR1 SGDLS, CDR2 YYNGEE. The CDR3 consists of 15 residues. Trimming stripped 3 bases from V and 11 bases from J, with 22 bases between. The CDR3 nucleotides are TGTGCCAGCAGCGCTCGAGAGGCTCCCTCTAAGGAGCAGTATTTT. The encoded protein is CASSAREAPSKEQYF. The full variable domain, its missing parts supplied by reference TRBV9 and TRBJ2-3, is DSGVTQTPKHLITATGQRVTLRCSPRSGDLSVYWYQQSLDQGLQFLIQYYNGEERAKGNILERFSAQQFPDLHSELNLSSLELGDSALYFCASSAREAPSKEQYFGPGTRLTVL.

The V gene is TRBV18, the J gene TRBJ1-3; no reliable D call. The CDR3 covers 15 residues. CDR1 is KGHSH and CDR2 is LQKENI in the germline V gene. Trimming left V 2 bases short and J 4 bases short, with 12 bases between. The CDR3 sequence is CASSPINGFGNTIYF. CDR3 DNA: TGTGCCAGCTCACCAATAAACGGTTTCGGAAACACCATATATTTT.

The rearrangement uses TRBV5-6 and TRBJ2-1; unclear D gene. The CDR3 is made up of 15 amino acids. Looked up from germline, CDR1 is SGHDT and CDR2 is YYEEEE. V lost 4 bases and J lost 8, with 19 bases in between. The CDR3 protein is CASSPGLVGWYEQFF. The CDR3 nucleotides read TGTGCCAGCAGCCCCGGGCTCGTGGGGTGGTATGAGCAGTTCTTC.

This clonotype has more than one count but fewer than ten. The J gene is TRBJ1-6, the V gene TRBV11-2; D is perhaps TRBD1 (6 bases). The length of the CDR3 is 14 residues. Germline V CDR1 and CDR2: SGHAT, FQNNGV. V dropped 5 bases and J dropped 10 bases, with 15 bases sitting between them. Here the CDR3 reads CASSRLQGLSPLHF. The CDR3 bases are TGTGCCAGCAGCCGGCTACAGGGTCTATCACCCCTCCACTTT.

This clonotype was seen ten or more times. CDR3: CASSLNPNYGYTF. The DNA of the CDR3 is TGTGCCAGCAGCTTGAACCCCAACTATGGCTACACCTTC. The gene calls are TRBV7-9 and TRBJ1-2, with D hard to call. Trimming took off 3 bases at V and 2 bases at J, with 7 bases between the two ends. Germline V gives CDR1 SEHNR, CDR2 FQNEAQ (reference sequence). The CDR3 runs 13 residues.

V and J are TRBV28 and TRBJ2-5; D possibly corresponds to TRBD1 (6 bases). Looked up from germline, CDR1 is MDHEN and CDR2 is SYDVKM. The CDR3 covers 13 residues. V lost 8 bases, J lost 4 bases, and 14 bases lay in between. The CDR3 nucleotides read TGTGCCAGCGTGGGGGACAACGGAGAGACCCAGTACTTC. Amino acids: CASVGDNGETQYF.

This clonotype appeared a few times. The V and J genes are TRBV11-2 and TRBJ1-2, with a weak D call TRBD1 (5 bases). The V end was cut by 0 bases, the J end by 2 bases, with 19 bases between. The CDR3 length is 18 residues. Germline values: CDR1 SGHAT, CDR2 FQNNGV. The CDR3 loop is CASSLDHGRQGVNYGYTF. CDR3 nucleotide sequence: TGTGCCAGCAGCTTAGACCACGGACGGCAGGGAGTCAACTATGGCTACACCTTC. Looking up the rest from reference TRBV11-2 and TRBJ1-2 gives the full variable domain: EAGVAQSPRYKIIEKRQSVAFWCNPISGHATLYWYQQILGQGPKLLIQFQNNGVVDDSQLPKDRFSAERLKGVDSTLKIQPAKLEDSAVYLCASSLDHGRQGVNYGYTFGSGTRLTVV.

This clonotype was counted between two and nine times. The chain uses TRBV20-1 and TRBJ1-5; a weak D match, TRBD1 (5 bases). V lost 3 bases to trimming and J lost 0 bases, with 9 bases between them. This CDR3 has 14 amino acids. The germline CDR1 and CDR2 sequences are DFQATT and SNEGSKA (reference sequence). CDR3 bases: TGCAGTGCTAGCGATGGGGGTAGCAATCAGCCCCAGCATTTT. It yields the protein CSASDGGSNQPQHF.

This clonotype was observed a handful of times. J is TRBJ2-1 and V is TRBV5-1; 7 bases fit TRBD2. The CDR3 totals 15 residues. CDR1 SGHRS and CDR2 YFSETQ come from the germline V gene. Losses at the gene ends were 3 bases for V and 1 base for J; bases not matched to a gene: 4. The CDR3, as DNA: TGCGCCAGCAGCTACCGGGGGGAGTCCTACAATGAGCAGTTCTTC. Encoded protein: CASSYRGESYNEQFF.

This rearrangement joins TRBV12-3 or TRBV12-4 to TRBJ2-3; 9 bases align to TRBD1. CDR3 length: 16 amino acids. Trimming cost V 5 bases and J 4 bases; bases outside gene matches: 10. The CDR3, as DNA: TGTGCCAGCAGTCAATTAGGACAGGGGATACCAGATACGCAGTATTTT. Its translation: CASSQLGQGIPDTQYF.